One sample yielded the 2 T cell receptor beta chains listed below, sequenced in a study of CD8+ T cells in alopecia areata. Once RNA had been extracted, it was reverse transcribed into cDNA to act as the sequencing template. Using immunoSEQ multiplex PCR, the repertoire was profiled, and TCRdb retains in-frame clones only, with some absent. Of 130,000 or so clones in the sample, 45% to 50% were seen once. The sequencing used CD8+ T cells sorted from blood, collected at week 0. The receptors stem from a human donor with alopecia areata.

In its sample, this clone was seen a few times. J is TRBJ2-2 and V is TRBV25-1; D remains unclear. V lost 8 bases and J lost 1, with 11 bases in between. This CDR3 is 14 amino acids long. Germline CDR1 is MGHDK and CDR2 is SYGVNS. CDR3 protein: CASGWAENTGELFF. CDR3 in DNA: TGTGCCAGCGGCTGGGCAGAGAACACCGGGGAGCTGTTTTTT.

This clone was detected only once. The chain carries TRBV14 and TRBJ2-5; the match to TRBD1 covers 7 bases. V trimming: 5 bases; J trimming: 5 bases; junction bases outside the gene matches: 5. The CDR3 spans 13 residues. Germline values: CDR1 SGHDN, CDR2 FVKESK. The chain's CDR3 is CASSSTGWETQYF. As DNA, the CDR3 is TGTGCCAGCAGCTCGACAGGGTGGGAGACCCAGTACTTC. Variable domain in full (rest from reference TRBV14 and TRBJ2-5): EAGVTQFPSHSVIEKGQTVTLRCDPISGHDNLYWYRRVMGKEIKFLLHFVKESKQDESGMPNNRFLAERTGGTYSTLKVQPAELEDSGVYFCASSSTGWETQYFGPGTRLLVL.